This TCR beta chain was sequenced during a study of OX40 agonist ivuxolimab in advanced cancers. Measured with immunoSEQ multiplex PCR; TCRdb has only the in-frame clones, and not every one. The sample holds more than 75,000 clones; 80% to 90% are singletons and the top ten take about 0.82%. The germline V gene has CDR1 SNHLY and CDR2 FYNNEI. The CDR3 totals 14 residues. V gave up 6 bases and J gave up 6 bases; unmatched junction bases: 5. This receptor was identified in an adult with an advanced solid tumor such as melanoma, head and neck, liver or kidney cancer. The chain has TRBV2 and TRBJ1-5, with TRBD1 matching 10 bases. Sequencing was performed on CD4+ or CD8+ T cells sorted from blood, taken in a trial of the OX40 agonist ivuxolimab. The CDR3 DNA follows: TGTGCCAGCAGCTCGGACAGGGGGGGTCAGCCCCAGCATTTT. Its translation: CASSSDRGGQPQHF.